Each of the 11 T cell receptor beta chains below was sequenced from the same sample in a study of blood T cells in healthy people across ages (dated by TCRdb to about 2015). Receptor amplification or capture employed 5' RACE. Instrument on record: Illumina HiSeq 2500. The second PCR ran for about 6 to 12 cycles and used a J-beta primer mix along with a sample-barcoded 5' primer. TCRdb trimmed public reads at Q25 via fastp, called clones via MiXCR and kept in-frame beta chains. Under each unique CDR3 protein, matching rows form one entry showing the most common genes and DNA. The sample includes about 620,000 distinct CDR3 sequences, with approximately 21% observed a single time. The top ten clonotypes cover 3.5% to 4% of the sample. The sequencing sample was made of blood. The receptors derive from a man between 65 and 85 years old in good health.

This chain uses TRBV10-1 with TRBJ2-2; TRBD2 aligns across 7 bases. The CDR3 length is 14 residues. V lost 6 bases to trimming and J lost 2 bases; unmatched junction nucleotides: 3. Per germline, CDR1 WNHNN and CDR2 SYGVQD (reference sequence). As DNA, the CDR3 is TGCGCCAGCAGCACTAGCGCTAACACCGGGGAGCTGTTTTTT. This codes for CASSTSANTGELFF.

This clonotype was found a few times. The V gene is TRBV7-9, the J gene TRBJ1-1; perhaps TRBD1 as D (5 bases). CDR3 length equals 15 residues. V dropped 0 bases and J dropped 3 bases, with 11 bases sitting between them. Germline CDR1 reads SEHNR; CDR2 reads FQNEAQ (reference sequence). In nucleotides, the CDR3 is TGTGCCAGCAGCTTAGCGTCAGGGTTATACACTGAAGCTTTCTTT. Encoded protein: CASSLASGLYTEAFF.

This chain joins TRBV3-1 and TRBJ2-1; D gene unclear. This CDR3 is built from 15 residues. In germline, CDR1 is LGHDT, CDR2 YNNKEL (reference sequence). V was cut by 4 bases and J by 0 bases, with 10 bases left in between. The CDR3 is CASSPSPGSYNEQFF. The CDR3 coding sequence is TGTGCCAGCAGCCCATCACCGGGCTCCTACAATGAGCAGTTCTTC.

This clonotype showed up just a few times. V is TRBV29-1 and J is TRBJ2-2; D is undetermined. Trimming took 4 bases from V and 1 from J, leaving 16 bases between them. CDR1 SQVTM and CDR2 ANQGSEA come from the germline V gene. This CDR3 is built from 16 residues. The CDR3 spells CSVGSLEQWNTGELFF. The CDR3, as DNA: TGCAGCGTTGGATCCCTTGAGCAATGGAACACCGGGGAGCTGTTTTTT.

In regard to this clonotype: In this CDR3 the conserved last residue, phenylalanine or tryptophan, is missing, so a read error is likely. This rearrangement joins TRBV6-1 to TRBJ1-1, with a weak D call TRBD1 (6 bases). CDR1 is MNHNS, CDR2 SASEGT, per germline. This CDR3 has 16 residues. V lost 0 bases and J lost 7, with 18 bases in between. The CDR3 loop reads CASSEAGGGGVDEAFL. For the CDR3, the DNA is TGTGCCAGCAGTGAAGCGGGTGGAGGGGGTGTGGATGAAGCTTTCCTT.

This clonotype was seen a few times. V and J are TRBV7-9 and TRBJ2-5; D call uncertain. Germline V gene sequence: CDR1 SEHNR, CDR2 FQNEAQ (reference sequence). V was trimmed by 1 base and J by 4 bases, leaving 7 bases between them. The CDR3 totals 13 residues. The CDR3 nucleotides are TGTGCCAGCAGCTTAGACGATGGAGAGACCCAGTACTTC. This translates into CASSLDDGETQYF. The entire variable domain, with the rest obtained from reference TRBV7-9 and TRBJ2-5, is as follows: DTGVSQNPRHKITKRGQNVTFRCDPISEHNRLYWYRQTLGQGPEFLTYFQNEAQLEKSRLLSDRFSAERPKGSFSTLEIQRTEQGDSAMYLCASSLDDGETQYFGPGTRLLVL.

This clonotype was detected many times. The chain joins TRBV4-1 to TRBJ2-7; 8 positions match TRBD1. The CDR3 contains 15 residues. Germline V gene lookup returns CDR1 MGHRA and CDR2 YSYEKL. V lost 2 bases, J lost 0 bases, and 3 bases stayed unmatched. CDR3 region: CASSQTTGASYEQYF. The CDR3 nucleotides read TGCGCCAGCAGCCAAACGACAGGGGCCTCCTACGAGCAGTACTTC.

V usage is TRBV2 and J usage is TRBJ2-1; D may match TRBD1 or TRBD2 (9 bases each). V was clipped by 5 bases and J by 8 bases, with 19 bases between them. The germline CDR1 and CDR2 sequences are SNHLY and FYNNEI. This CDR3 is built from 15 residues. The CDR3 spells CASSRDRVAGDEQFF. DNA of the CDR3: TGTGCCAGCAGTCGGGACAGGGTAGCGGGAGATGAGCAGTTCTTC. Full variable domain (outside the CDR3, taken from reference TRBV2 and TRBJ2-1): EPEVTQTPSHQVTQMGQEVILRCVPISNHLYFYWYRQILGQKVEFLVSFYNNEISEKSEIFDDQFSVERPDGSNFTLKIRSTKLEDSAMYFCASSRDRVAGDEQFFGPGTRLTVL.

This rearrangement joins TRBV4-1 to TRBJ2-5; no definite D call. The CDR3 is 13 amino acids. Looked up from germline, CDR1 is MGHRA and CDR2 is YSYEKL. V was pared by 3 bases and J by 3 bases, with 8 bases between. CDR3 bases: TGCGCCAGCAGCCAGGGGTTCGAAGAGACCCAGTACTTC. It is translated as CASSQGFEETQYF.

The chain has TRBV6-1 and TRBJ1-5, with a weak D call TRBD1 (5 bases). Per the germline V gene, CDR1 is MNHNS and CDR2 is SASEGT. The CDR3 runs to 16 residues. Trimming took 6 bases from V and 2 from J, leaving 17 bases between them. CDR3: CASRQSGGEGNQPQHF. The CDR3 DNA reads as TGTGCCAGCAGGCAAAGCGGGGGGGAAGGCAATCAGCCCCAGCATTTT.

The CDR3 bases are TGTGCCAGCAGTTTAGCACTTAGCTCGACCCAGTACTTC. Translated, it gives CASSLALSSTQYF. The chain has TRBV12-3 or TRBV12-4 and TRBJ2-5, with no clear D. The CDR3 contains 13 residues. The V end lost 0 bases, the J end lost 7 bases, and 9 bases lay between the germline ends.